A selection of T cell receptor beta chains follows, all from one sample in a study of vaccination and CD4 T cells after COVID-19. TCRdb itself ran the PCR reads through MiXCR, one entry per CDR3 protein. This sample has 15,000 to 17,000 distinct CDR3 sequences, with about 38% found just once. These receptors are not linked to any known antigen. Specimen: cultured CD4+ T cells from blood. Receptors were obtained from a human donor with COVID-19. Both conserved end residues are part of each CDR3. The order of the fields is clone size, J gene, CDR3 length, D gene, V gene, CDR3 DNA, CDR3 protein. D genes are given only for firm matches. The size of a clone is reported for some rows only, either as once, few or many, or as a class for expanded clones.

>few|TRBJ1-4|15|.|TRBV6-1
TGTGCCAGCAGCAGAGGGACAACAACTAATGAAAAACTGTTTTTT
CASSRGTTTNEKLFF
>.|TRBJ1-1|13|.|TRBV2
TGTGCCAGCAGTCCAGGGACGAACACTGAAGCTTTCTTT
CASSPGTNTEAFF
>.|TRBJ1-2|14|TRBD1|TRBV19
TGTGCCAGTAACCCGACAGGGAAGGGCTATGGCTACACCTTC
CASNPTGKGYGYTF
>few|TRBJ2-5|17|TRBD2|TRBV11-2
TGTGCCAGCAGCTTACTTCCAGCGGGGGGGGTCCAAGAGACCCAGTACTTC
CASSLLPAGGVQETQYF
>.|TRBJ1-2|14|.|TRBV20-1
TGCAGTGCTAGAGATGATGGGACCCCGGGGGGCTACACCTTC
CSARDDGTPGGYTF
>.|TRBJ1-1|14|.|TRBV30
TGTGCCTGGAGTGCACCGGACGGGAACACTGAAGCTTTCTTT
CAWSAPDGNTEAFF
>.|TRBJ2-3|17|.|TRBV2
TGTGCCAGCAGTGAATCCTCAACCGGGACTAGCACAGATACGCAGTATTTT
CASSESSTGTSTDTQYF
>.|TRBJ1-2|13|.|TRBV19
TGTGCCAGTAGTGAGGTAGCCCTCTATGGCTACACCTTC
CASSEVALYGYTF
>few|TRBJ1-6|13|TRBD1|TRBV28
TGTGCCGCCTGGGACAGGGGTAATTCACCCCTCCACTTT
CAAWDRGNSPLHF
>.|TRBJ1-2|16|.|TRBV6-2/TRBV6-3
TGTGCCAGCAGTTACTCTGGGTCAAAAGGCTCCTATGGCTACACCTTC
CASSYSGSKGSYGYTF
>few|TRBJ2-7|13|.|TRBV7-9
TGTGCCAGCAGCTACTCCCCGGGCTCCGAGCAGTACTTC
CASSYSPGSEQYF
>.|TRBJ1-1|13|.|TRBV12-3/TRBV12-4
TGTGCCAGCAGACCAAGGACGGGAACTGAAGCTTTCTTT
CASRPRTGTEAFF
>few|TRBJ1-4|14|.|TRBV19
TGTGCCAGTCAACAAGGACGGGATAAGGAAAGGCTGTTTTTT
CASQQGRDKERLFF
>few|TRBJ1-6|13|.|TRBV30
TGTGCCTGGGTCGGGACAACTAATTCACCCCTCCACTTT
CAWVGTTNSPLHF
>.|TRBJ1-5|13|.|TRBV5-1
TGCGCCAGCAGCTCTGCCGGGGATCAGCCCCAGCATTTT
CASSSAGDQPQHF
>.|TRBJ2-6|15|.|TRBV20-1
TGCAGTGCCCCGAGGCCTTTGGCTGGGGCCAACGTCCTGACTTTC
CSAPRPLAGANVLTF
>few|TRBJ1-5|15|TRBD1|TRBV7-2
TGTGCCAGCAGCCGGGACAGGGGCGGTTATCAGCCCCAGCATTTT
CASSRDRGGYQPQHF
>.|TRBJ1-1|15|.|TRBV7-2
TGTGCCAGCACCCTTCGGGGGACGAGTAACACTGAAGCTTTCTTT
CASTLRGTSNTEAFF
>.|TRBJ1-3|14|.|TRBV7-9
TGTGCCAGCAGCTTAGGATCCGAGGGAAACACCATATATTTT
CASSLGSEGNTIYF
>.|TRBJ1-2|14|.|TRBV27
TGTGCCAGCAGTTTCGGGGGTTCAGGCTATGGCTACACCTTC
CASSFGGSGYGYTF
>.|TRBJ1-1|15|.|TRBV7-3
TGTGCCAGCAGCCCCGCGGGGCCCTCGAACACTGAAGCTTTCTTT
CASSPAGPSNTEAFF
>.|TRBJ2-7|14|.|TRBV7-2
TGTGCCAGCAGCTTAGATCGGGGCGCCTACGAGCAGTACTTC
CASSLDRGAYEQYF
>.|TRBJ2-3|14|.|TRBV9
TGTGCCAGCAGTTCCACTCAGTGGGCAGATACGCAGTATTTT
CASSSTQWADTQYF